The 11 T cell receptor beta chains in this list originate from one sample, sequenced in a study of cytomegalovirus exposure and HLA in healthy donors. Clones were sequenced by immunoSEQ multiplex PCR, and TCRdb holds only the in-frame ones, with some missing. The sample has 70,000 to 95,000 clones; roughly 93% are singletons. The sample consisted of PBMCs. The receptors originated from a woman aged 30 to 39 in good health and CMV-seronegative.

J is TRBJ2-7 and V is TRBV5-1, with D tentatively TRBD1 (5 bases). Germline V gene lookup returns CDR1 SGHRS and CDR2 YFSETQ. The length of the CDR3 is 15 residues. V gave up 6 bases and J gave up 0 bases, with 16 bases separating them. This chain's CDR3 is CASNRWGASSYEQYF. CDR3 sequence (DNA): TGCGCCAGCAACCGATGGGGCGCGAGCTCCTACGAGCAGTACTTC.

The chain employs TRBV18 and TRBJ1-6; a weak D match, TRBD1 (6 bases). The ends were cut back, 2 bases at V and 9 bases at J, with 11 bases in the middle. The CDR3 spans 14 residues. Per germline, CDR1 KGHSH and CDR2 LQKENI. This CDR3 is CASSPSRGSSPLHF. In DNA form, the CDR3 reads TGTGCCAGCTCACCATCCAGGGGAAGTTCACCCCTCCACTTT.

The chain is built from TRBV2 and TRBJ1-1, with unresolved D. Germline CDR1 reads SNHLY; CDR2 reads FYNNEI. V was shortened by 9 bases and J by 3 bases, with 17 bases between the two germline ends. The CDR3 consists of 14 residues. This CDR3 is CARSRDLSHTEAFF. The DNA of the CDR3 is TGTGCCAGGTCTCGGGATCTCAGCCACACTGAAGCTTTCTTT.

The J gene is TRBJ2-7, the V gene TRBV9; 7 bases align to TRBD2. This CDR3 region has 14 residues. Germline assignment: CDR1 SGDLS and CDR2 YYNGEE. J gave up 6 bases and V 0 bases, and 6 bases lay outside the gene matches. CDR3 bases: TGTGCCAGCAGCGTAGAGGGAGGGAAGGGCGAGCAGTACTTC. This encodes CASSVEGGKGEQYF.

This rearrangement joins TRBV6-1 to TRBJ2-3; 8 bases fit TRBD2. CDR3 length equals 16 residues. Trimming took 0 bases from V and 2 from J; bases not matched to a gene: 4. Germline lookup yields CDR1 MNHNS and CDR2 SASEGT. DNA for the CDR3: TGTGCCAGCAGTGAAGCCCGCGGGGGGACCACAGATACGCAGTATTTT. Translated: CASSEARGGTTDTQYF.

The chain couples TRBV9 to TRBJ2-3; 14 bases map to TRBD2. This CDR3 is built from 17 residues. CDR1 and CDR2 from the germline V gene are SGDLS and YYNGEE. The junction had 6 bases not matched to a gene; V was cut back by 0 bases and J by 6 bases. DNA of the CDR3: TGTGCCAGCAGCGTAGGCGGACTAGCGGGGGGCGGGGATACGCAGTATTTT. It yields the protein CASSVGGLAGGGDTQYF.

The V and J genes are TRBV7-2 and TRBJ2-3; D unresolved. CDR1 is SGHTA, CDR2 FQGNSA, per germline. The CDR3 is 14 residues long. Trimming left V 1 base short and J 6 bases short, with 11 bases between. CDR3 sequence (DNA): TGTGCCAGCAGCTTAGGTGGTAGTCTGGATACGCAGTATTTT. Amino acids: CASSLGGSLDTQYF.

CDR3 nucleotides: TGCGCCAGCAGCCAAGATCTGGGGCTCCCCAACTATGGCTACACCTTC. It specifies CASSQDLGLPNYGYTF. The rearrangement uses TRBV4-3 and TRBJ1-2, with D tentatively TRBD1 (5 bases). Germline V gene lookup returns CDR1 LGHNA and CDR2 YSLEER. The ends were cut back, 0 bases at V and 2 bases at J, with 13 bases in the middle. The CDR3 contains 16 residues.

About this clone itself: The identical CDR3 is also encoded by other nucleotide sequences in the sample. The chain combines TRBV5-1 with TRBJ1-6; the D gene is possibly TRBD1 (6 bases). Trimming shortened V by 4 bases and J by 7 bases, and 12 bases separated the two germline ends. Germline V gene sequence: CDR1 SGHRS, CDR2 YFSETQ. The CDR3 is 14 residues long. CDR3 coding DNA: TGCGCCAGCAGCCGAGACAGGACGAATTCACCCCTCCACTTT. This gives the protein CASSRDRTNSPLHF.

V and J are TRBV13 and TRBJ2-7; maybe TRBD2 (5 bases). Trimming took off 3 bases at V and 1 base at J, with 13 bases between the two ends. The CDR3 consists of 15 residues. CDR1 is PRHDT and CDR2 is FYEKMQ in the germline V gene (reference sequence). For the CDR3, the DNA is TGTGCCAGCAGCTTGGGAGCGGATTTATCCTACGAGCAGTACTTC. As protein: CASSLGADLSYEQYF.

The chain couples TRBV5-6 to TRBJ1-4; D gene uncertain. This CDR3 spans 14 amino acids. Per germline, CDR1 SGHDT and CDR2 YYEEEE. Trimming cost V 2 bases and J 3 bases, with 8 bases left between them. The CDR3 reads CASSLGRANEKLFF. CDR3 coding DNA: TGTGCCAGCAGCTTAGGGCGGGCTAATGAAAAACTGTTTTTT. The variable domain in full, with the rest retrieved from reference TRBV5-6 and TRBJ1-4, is DAGVTQSPTHLIKTRGQQVTLRCSPKSGHDTVSWYQQALGQGPQFIFQYYEEEERQRGNFPDRFSGHQFPNYSSELNVNALLLGDSALYLCASSLGRANEKLFFGSGTQLSVL.